These T cell receptor beta chains were read from a single sample in a study of T cell clones after liver transplantation. Their recognized antigens are unknown. The data were produced by immunoSEQ multiplex PCR, yet TCRdb's version contains in-frame clones alone and is incomplete. The data show 5,000 to 6,500 clones, about 30% seen once. Sequencing was done on a sample of CD4+ T cells from cultured PBMCs. These receptors all come from a human patient who received a liver transplant. Some T cells here may be from the graft donor. CDR3s include the opening cysteine and the closing phenylalanine or tryptophan. The D gene is left open where the match is weak. For some rows the clone size is stated as once, few or many, or as a class when expanded; others skip it.

j_call,clone_size,d_call,v_call,cdr3_nt,cdr3_aa
TRBJ1-3,few,NA,TRBV7-8,TGTGCCAGCAGCCTACAGGGAAACCCTGGAAACACCATATATTTT,CASSLQGNPGNTIYF
TRBJ2-2,NA,TRBD2,TRBV28,TGTGCCAGCAGACGGACTAGCACAAACACCGGGGAGCTGTTTTTT,CASRRTSTNTGELFF
TRBJ1-3,medium-sized,NA,TRBV10-3,TGTGCCATCAAGGGTAGCTCTGGAAACACCATATATTTT,CAIKGSSGNTIYF
TRBJ2-7,NA,NA,TRBV11-2,TGTGCCAGCAGCTTAGCTGTCTACGAGCAGTACTTC,CASSLAVYEQYF
TRBJ2-3,NA,TRBD2,TRBV19,TGTGCCAGTAGTCGATTTACTAGCGGGAGCGATACGCAGTATTTT,CASSRFTSGSDTQYF
TRBJ2-7,NA,NA,TRBV4-1,TGCGCCAGCAGCCGCCCTGGAGGCATTTACGAGCAGTACTTC,CASSRPGGIYEQYF
TRBJ2-5,few,NA,TRBV28,TGTGCCAGCAGTTTGTGGAGGGAAGAGACCCAGTACTTC,CASSLWREETQYF
TRBJ1-5,few,TRBD1,TRBV11-3,TGTGCCAGCAGCTTAGTCGGGACAGGGAGTCAGCCCCAGCATTTT,CASSLVGTGSQPQHF
TRBJ1-1,few,TRBD1,TRBV5-5,TGTGCCAGCAGCTTGGCCGGGACAGGGAGGGTGATCACTGAAGCTTTCTTT,CASSLAGTGRVITEAFF
TRBJ2-1,NA,NA,TRBV5-1,TGCGCCAGCAGCTTGGGACTAGACCCCTACAATGAGCAGTTCTTC,CASSLGLDPYNEQFF
TRBJ2-7,few,TRBD1,TRBV7-3,TGTGCCAGCAGCCCTGGGACAGGGTATGCCGAGCAGTACTTC,CASSPGTGYAEQYF
TRBJ2-7,NA,TRBD1,TRBV20-1,TGCAGTGTGGACAGGCACTACGAGCAGTACTTC,CSVDRHYEQYF
TRBJ2-7,few,TRBD1,TRBV5-7,TGTGCCAGCAGCCCACTCGGGACAGGGCGCTACGAGCAGTACTTC,CASSPLGTGRYEQYF
TRBJ1-3,NA,NA,TRBV10-1,TGCGCCAGCAGTAGGCACCGAGAGGCTGGAAACACCATATATTTT,CASSRHREAGNTIYF
TRBJ2-3,NA,NA,TRBV7-3,TGTGCCAGCAGCTCCAGCCCGGGACTTCCCACAGATACGCAGTATTTT,CASSSSPGLPTDTQYF
TRBJ2-1,NA,NA,TRBV2,TGTGCCAGCACGGGCAGGAGGTATGAGCAGTTCTTC,CASTGRRYEQFF
TRBJ1-6,NA,NA,TRBV18,TGTGCCAGCTCACCGAAGGGTAGGGATTCACCCCTCCACTTT,CASSPKGRDSPLHF
TRBJ1-1,few,NA,TRBV7-2,TGTGCCAGCTCAGTAGGACAGAACACTGAAGCTTTCTTT,CASSVGQNTEAFF
TRBJ2-1,few,TRBD2,TRBV7-9,TGTGCCAGCAGCGTGACTAGCGGCCATTACAATGAGCAGTTCTTC,CASSVTSGHYNEQFF